This TCR beta chain comes out of a study of tumor and adjacent non-tumor tissue in lung cancer. The CDR3 sequence is 14 residues long. V was shortened by 7 bases and J by 10 bases, with 20 bases between the two germline ends. TCRbeta libraries were built with three rounds of nested PCR, modified from ARM-PCR. One entry per CDR3 protein results from TCRdb running MiXCR on the multiplex PCR reads. Of 90,000 to 120,000 distinct CDR3 sequences in the sample, approximately 60% were seen once. RNA was extracted from bulk tissue without any cell sorting. The normal lung tissue was taken more than 3 cm from the tumor edge.

The TCR comes from a man aged 25-40 years with non-small cell lung cancer. Sequencing was carried out using distant non-tumor lung tissue. The chain uses TRBV12-3 or TRBV12-4 and TRBJ1-5, with D possibly TRBD1 on 6 matching bases. The CDR3 region is CASTLTGPNPPQHF. The CDR3 DNA reads TGTGCCAGCACCCTGACAGGCCCCAATCCACCCCAGCATTTT.